The clone carrying this T cell receptor (beta chain) was counted a single time. What it recognizes is unknown. The sample comes from a study of T cell responses to AZD1222 COVID-19 vaccine. Broader study findings: Donors, mostly white British, included more females; clonal diversity was possibly underestimated. Only after the peak T cell response were repertoires sampled.

Only in-frame clones appear in the TCRdb table, and some are missing; sequencing was by immunoSEQ multiplex PCR. Among under 200,000 clones, 91% were seen once, and the ten largest hold under 5%. The receptor comes from an adult in good health. Sequenced material: peripheral blood, taken on day 0 of AZD1222 vaccination.

The CDR3 nucleotides are TGCGCCAGCAGCCAAGGGACTAGAGATACGCAGTATTTT. It translates to CASSQGTRDTQYF. J is TRBJ2-3 and V is TRBV4-3; 7 nucleotides agree with TRBD2. The germline CDR1 and CDR2 sequences are LGHNA and YSLEER. Losses at the gene ends were 1 base for V and 5 bases for J; bases not matched to a gene: 0. The CDR3 is 13 residues long.